Detailed here is one T cell receptor beta chain. A much larger clonotype is one base distant, so this may be a read error. The entry originates in a study of Graves' ophthalmopathy and Graves' hyperthyroidism. It was on clinical symptoms, serum thyroxine, TRAb, thyroid ultrasound and orbital computed tomography that diagnosis relied. The sequenced template was RNA, covering the TCR beta CDR3 region. First-round RT-PCR employed HTBI primers, with a second-round multiplex PCR after it. Via MiXCR, TCRdb re-called the multiplex PCR reads, giving one row per CDR3 protein. The sample records about 1.2 million distinct CDR3 sequences, around a third being singletons. The V and J ends lost 2 bases and 0 bases respectively, with 10 bases between them. Germline V gene sequence: CDR1 SGHTA, CDR2 FQGTGA. This CDR3 spans 16 amino acids.

The V gene is TRBV7-3, the J gene TRBJ1-4, with D unresolved. This receptor was identified in an adult man with Graves' hyperthyroidism. The sequencing sample was made of peripheral blood or thyroid tissue (not recorded which). The CDR3 spells CASSLVLAATNEKLFF. The CDR3 DNA follows: TGTGCCAGCAGCTTAGTCCTCGCTGCAACTAATGAAAAACTGTTTTTT.